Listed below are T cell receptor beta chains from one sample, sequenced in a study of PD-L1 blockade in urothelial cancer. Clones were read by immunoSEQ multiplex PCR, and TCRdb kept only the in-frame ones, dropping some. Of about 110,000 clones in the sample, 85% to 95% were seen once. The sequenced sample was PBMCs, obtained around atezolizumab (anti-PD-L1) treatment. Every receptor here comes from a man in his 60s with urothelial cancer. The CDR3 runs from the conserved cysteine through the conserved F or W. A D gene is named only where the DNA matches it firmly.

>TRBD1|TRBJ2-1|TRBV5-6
TGTGCCAGCAGCCCGGCGGGACAGGGGATTCCCAAGTTCTTC
CASSPAGQGIPKFF
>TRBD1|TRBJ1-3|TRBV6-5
TGTGCCAGCAGTCAGGGGGCTGGAGGAAACACCATATATTTT
CASSQGAGGNTIYF
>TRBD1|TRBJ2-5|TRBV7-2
TGTGCCAGCACCAAGGGACAGGGACAAGAGACCCAGTACTTC
CASTKGQGQETQYF
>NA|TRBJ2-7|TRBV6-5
TGTGCCAGCAGTTTCGCCTACGAGCAGTACTTC
CASSFAYEQYF
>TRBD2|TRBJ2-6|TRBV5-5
TGTGCCAGCAGCTTCGGGGTAGCGGGTCGTGGGGCCAACGTCCTGACTTTC
CASSFGVAGRGANVLTF
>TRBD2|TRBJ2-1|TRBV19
TGTGCCAGTAGTCCTAGCGGGGGGGCCTTCAATGAGCAGTTCTTC
CASSPSGGAFNEQFF
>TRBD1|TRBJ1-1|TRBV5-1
TGCGCCAGCAGCTTCGGACAGGGTGCTGAAGCTTTCTTT
CASSFGQGAEAFF
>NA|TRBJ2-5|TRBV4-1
TGCGCCAGCAGCCAGCTAGGACAGAAAAAGACCCAGTACTTC
CASSQLGQKKTQYF
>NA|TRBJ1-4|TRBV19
TGTGCCAGTACCGGACAGAGTGAAAAACTGTTTTTT
CASTGQSEKLFF
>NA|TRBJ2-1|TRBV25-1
TGTGCCAGCAGTGAATCGGGCACGCGGGATGAGCAGTTCTTC
CASSESGTRDEQFF
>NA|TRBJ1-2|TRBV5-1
TGCGCCAGCAGCTTAGGAGAAGCAGGGTTGAGCTACACCTTC
CASSLGEAGLSYTF
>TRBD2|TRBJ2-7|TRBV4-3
TGCGCCAGCAGCCAAGATATCCTAGCGGGAGGATACGAGCAGTACTTC
CASSQDILAGGYEQYF
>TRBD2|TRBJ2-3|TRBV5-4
TGTGCCAGCAGCCTTTGGACCGGGACTAGCGTAGGAGATACGCAGTATTTT
CASSLWTGTSVGDTQYF
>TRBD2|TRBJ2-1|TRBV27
TGTGCCAGCCACACTAGCGGGAGTGCCAATGAGCAGTTCTTC
CASHTSGSANEQFF
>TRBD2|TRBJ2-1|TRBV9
TGTGCCAGCAGCCCACTAGCGGGGGATAACAATGAGCAGTTCTTC
CASSPLAGDNNEQFF
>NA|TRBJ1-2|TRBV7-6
TGTGCCAGCAGCTTAGGGGGTGAAGGGAGAGAAGGCTACACCTTC
CASSLGGEGREGYTF
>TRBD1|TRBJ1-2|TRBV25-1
TGTGCCAGCAGTGGACAGGGGGTGGGTGGCTACACCTTC
CASSGQGVGGYTF
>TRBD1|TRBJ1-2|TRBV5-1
TGCGCCAGCAGCGATGGCCAGGGGGCTGGCTACACCTTC
CASSDGQGAGYTF
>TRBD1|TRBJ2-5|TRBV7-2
TGTGCCAGCAGCTTAGGTGGACAGGGGCCGGAGACCCAGTACTTC
CASSLGGQGPETQYF
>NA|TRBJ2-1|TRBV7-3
TGTGCCAGCAGCCCACCCTCCGTAGATGAGCAGTTCTTC
CASSPPSVDEQFF
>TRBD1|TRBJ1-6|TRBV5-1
TGCGCCAGCAGCATAATAGGGACAGGGAATTCACCCCTCCACTTT
CASSIIGTGNSPLHF
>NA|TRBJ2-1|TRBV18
TGTGCCAGCTCACCCCTCGGGAGCCTGGATGGCCTGAGCTCCTACAATGAGCAGTTCTTC
CASSPLGSLDGLSSYNEQFF
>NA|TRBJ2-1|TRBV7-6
TGTGCCAGCAGCCCCGGGGAGAACTCCTACAATGAGCAGTTCTTC
CASSPGENSYNEQFF
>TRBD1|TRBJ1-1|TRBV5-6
TGTGCCAGCAGCGTGACAGGGCCGGGGGCTGAAGCTTTCTTT
CASSVTGPGAEAFF
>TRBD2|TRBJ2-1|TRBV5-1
TGCGCCAGCAGCCCCCCTGTGGCGGGGGGACCCCCGCCCTTAGACAATGAGCAGTTCTTC
CASSPPVAGGPPPLDNEQFF
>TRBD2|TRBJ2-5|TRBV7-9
TGTGCCAGCACCCGTTCCCGGGAGGCGGAGACCCAGTACTTC
CASTRSREAETQYF
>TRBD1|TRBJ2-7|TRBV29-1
TGCAGCGTTGGTACAGGGGAAGCCTACGAGCAGTACTTC
CSVGTGEAYEQYF